The 3 T cell receptor beta chains below come from one sample, sequenced in a study of T cells in Graves' hyperthyroidism and ophthalmopathy. Regions amplified from RNA transcripts were the TCR beta CDR3 regions. HTBI primers were the set used in a first-round RT-PCR of the TCR CDR3. TCRdb re-analysed the multiplex PCR reads in MiXCR, keeping a single row per CDR3 protein. The table has around 600,000 distinct CDR3 sequences, 14% seen once. Sequenced input: blood. These receptors all stem from a woman between 18 and 29 years old with Graves' ophthalmopathy.

This chain connects TRBV20-1 to TRBJ2-1; 9 bases agree with TRBD2. Per germline, CDR1 DFQATT and CDR2 SNEGSKA (reference sequence). The junction had 8 bases not matched to a gene; V was cut back by 3 bases and J by 8 bases. This CDR3 comprises 14 residues. Here the CDR3 reads CSARKLAGSYEQFF. DNA for the CDR3: TGCAGTGCTAGGAAACTAGCGGGTAGCTATGAGCAGTTCTTC.

This clonotype was picked up many times. Here the CDR3 DNA reads TGTGCCAGCAGTACACCTTACGGACTGGCTCAGTGGGTAGTAAATGAGCAGTTCTTC. Protein sequence: CASSTPYGLAQWVVNEQFF. This chain uses TRBV2 with TRBJ2-1; maybe TRBD2 (5 bases). The germline V gene encodes CDR1 SNHLY and CDR2 FYNNEI. This CDR3 is built from 19 residues. Trimming cost V 5 bases and J 7 bases, with 30 bases left between them.

This clonotype has a count of ten or more. The J gene is TRBJ2-3, the V gene TRBV12-3 or TRBV12-4; tentative D call: TRBD1 (5 bases). The CDR3 consists of 15 residues. Trimming removed 5 bases from V and 1 base from J, with 13 bases in between. CDR3 amino acids: CASSTSGHRTDTQYF. CDR3 DNA sequence: TGTGCCAGCAGTACCTCAGGACATCGCACAGATACGCAGTATTTT.